These 26 T cell receptor beta chains were all obtained from the same sample, sequenced in a study of cytomegalovirus exposure and HLA in healthy donors. It was with 60 Vbeta and 13 Jbeta primers that the PCR ran. Only in-frame clones appear in the TCRdb table, and some are missing; sequencing was by immunoSEQ multiplex PCR. The sample records tens of thousands of clones, approximately 75% being singletons. Sequencing was carried out using PBMCs. Receptor source: a woman between 40 and 50 years old in good health and CMV-seropositive.

J is TRBJ1-1 and V is TRBV9; no reliable D call. V lost 0 bases to trimming and J lost 1 base, with 7 bases between them. Germline values: CDR1 SGDLS, CDR2 YYNGEE. The CDR3 consists of 14 residues. The CDR3 region is CASSVDGRNTEAFF. The CDR3 DNA sequence: TGTGCCAGCAGCGTAGACGGGAGGAACACTGAAGCTTTCTTT.

Only a few counts were recorded for this clone. V gene TRBV6-1 combines with J gene TRBJ1-3; perhaps TRBD1 as D (5 bases). Trimming shortened V by 5 bases and J by 3 bases, and 8 bases separated the two germline ends. The CDR3 extends over 13 amino acids. Germline CDR1 reads MNHNS; CDR2 reads SASEGT. DNA of the CDR3: TGTGCCAGCAGTCCAGGGCTTGGAAACACCATATATTTT. It encodes CASSPGLGNTIYF.

The chain joins TRBV5-6 to TRBJ1-2, with unresolved D. The germline gives CDR1 SGHDT, CDR2 YYEEEE. This CDR3 is 15 amino acids long. Trimming removed 1 base from V and 0 bases from J, with 10 bases in between. The CDR3 spells CASSLSNAANYGYTF. CDR3 in DNA: TGTGCCAGCAGCTTGTCGAACGCAGCTAACTATGGCTACACCTTC.

This clone was picked up a small number of times. The genes are TRBV7-9 and TRBJ2-3, with 13 bases aligning to TRBD2. Trimming at V came to 5 bases and at J to 4 bases, leaving 3 bases not matched to a gene. The V gene's germline CDR1 is SEHNR and CDR2 FQNEAQ (reference sequence). The CDR3 has 15 amino acids. The CDR3 bases are TGTGCCAGCAGCCGAACTAGCGGGGGGGCAGATACGCAGTATTTT. Its translation: CASSRTSGGADTQYF.

The rearrangement links TRBV6-1 to TRBJ2-4, with 8 nucleotides matching TRBD1. Germline CDR1 and CDR2: MNHNS and SASEGT. CDR3 size: 16 residues. With 1 base clipped from V and 0 bases from J, the junction kept 2 bases outside the gene matches. In DNA, the CDR3 is TGTGCCAGCAGTGAAGGACAGGGGATAGCCAAAAACATTCAGTACTTC. Translated, it gives CASSEGQGIAKNIQYF.

The genes are TRBV5-1 and TRBJ1-4, with D perhaps TRBD1 (5 bases). Looked up from germline, CDR1 is SGHRS and CDR2 is YFSETQ. This CDR3 comprises 15 residues. V was shortened by 0 bases and J by 7 bases, with 13 bases between the two germline ends. This CDR3 reads CASSLEFQGGEKLFF. The CDR3 bases are TGCGCCAGCAGCTTGGAATTCCAGGGTGGTGAAAAACTGTTTTTT.

In its sample, this clone was seen a few times. This sequence joins TRBV7-9 and TRBJ2-1; possibly TRBD2 for D (7 bases). V was clipped by 7 bases and J by 2 bases, with 15 bases between them. This CDR3 has 15 residues. CDR1 is SEHNR, CDR2 FQNEAQ, per germline (reference sequence). For the CDR3, the DNA is TGTGCCAGCATCGAAGGGGGAGGGCCCTACAATGAGCAGTTCTTC. Translated: CASIEGGGPYNEQFF.

The rearrangement links TRBV7-5 to TRBJ2-5; TRBD2, the table's D call, was not compared with the DNA. TRBV7-5 has pseudogene status. The length of the CDR3 is 19 residues. DNA of the CDR3: TGTGCCAGAAGCTTAATGGGGGGGGTATCTAGAGGGCCCTGGGAGACCCAGTACTTC. Its protein is CARSLMGGVSRGPWETQYF.

This clone was found once. This chain joins TRBV6-6 and TRBJ1-2, with 11 bases that match TRBD1. Germline trimming cut 4 bases from V and 8 bases from J; bases unmatched to any gene: 6. This CDR3 has 14 amino acids. In germline, CDR1 is MNHNY, CDR2 SVGAGI (reference sequence). The CDR3 region is CASSFGTGGRGYTF. The CDR3 nucleotides read TGTGCCAGCAGTTTCGGGACAGGGGGTCGGGGCTACACCTTC.

The J gene is TRBJ2-3, the V gene TRBV19; 7 bases fit TRBD2. V lost 3 bases and J lost 5; bases outside the gene matches: 2. The CDR3 extends over 13 amino acids. Looked up from germline, CDR1 is LNHDA and CDR2 is SQIVND (reference sequence). CDR3 region: CASSMGGEDTQYF. In nucleotides, the CDR3 is TGTGCCAGTAGTATGGGGGGGGAAGATACGCAGTATTTT. The full variable domain, rest sourced from reference TRBV19 and TRBJ2-3, is DGGITQSPKYLFRKEGQNVTLSCEQNLNHDAMYWYRQDPGQGLRLIYYSQIVNDFQKGDIAEGYSVSREKKESFPLTVTSAQKNPTAFYLCASSMGGEDTQYFGPGTRLTVL.

This chain connects TRBV6-5 to TRBJ1-2, with D possibly matching TRBD1 (6 bases). CDR1 and CDR2 (germline): MNHEY, SVGAGI. With 7 bases removed from V and 4 bases from J, the gap between germline ends came to 16 bases. This CDR3 region has 14 residues. CDR3 DNA: TGTGCCAGCATTCAGGACAGACCCCCCTATGGCTACACCTTC. Protein product: CASIQDRPPYGYTF.

The gene calls are TRBV7-2 and TRBJ1-3, with D possibly being TRBD1 (6 bases). Germline V lookup: CDR1 SGHTA, CDR2 FQGNSA. The CDR3 covers 15 residues. V was clipped by 4 bases and J by 0 bases, with 10 bases between them. CDR3 sequence reads: CASSSGQISGNTIYF. Here the CDR3 DNA reads TGTGCCAGCAGCTCGGGACAAATCTCTGGAAACACCATATATTTT.

The chain links TRBV27 to TRBJ1-1; D might be TRBD1 (6 bases). The CDR3 is 16 residues long. The V end was cut by 4 bases, the J end by 2 bases, with 17 bases between. CDR1 MNHEY and CDR2 SMNVEV come from the germline V gene (reference sequence). The CDR3 region is CASSWSAGARNTEAFF. The CDR3 DNA follows: TGTGCCAGCAGTTGGTCCGCGGGGGCTAGAAACACTGAAGCTTTCTTT.

The chain couples TRBV5-6 to TRBJ1-2; 8 nucleotides match TRBD1. The V and J ends lost 4 bases and 0 bases, in that order; junction bases with no gene match: 8. The CDR3 sequence is 16 residues long. Per germline, CDR1 SGHDT and CDR2 YYEEEE. The CDR3 nucleotides read TGTGCCAGCAGCCTTTACTTGGGACAGGCTAACTATGGCTACACCTTC. Encoded protein: CASSLYLGQANYGYTF.

V and J are TRBV30 and TRBJ1-5, with 9 bases lining up with TRBD1. With 1 base clipped from V and 4 bases from J, the junction kept 5 bases outside the gene matches. Germline V gene data show CDR1 as GTSNPN and CDR2 as SVGIG (reference sequence). The CDR3 consists of 15 residues. CDR3 nucleotides: TGTGCCTGGAGTGGGGTGACAGGGGGAAATCAGCCCCAGCATTTT. It codes for CAWSGVTGGNQPQHF.

The chain links TRBV2 to TRBJ1-6; 7 bases align to TRBD1. The CDR3 sequence is 18 residues long. The germline gives CDR1 SNHLY, CDR2 FYNNEI. The junction had 13 bases not matched to a gene; V was cut back by 6 bases and J by 2 bases. The chain's CDR3 is CASRHDVNRGTYNSPLHF. The CDR3 bases are TGTGCCAGCAGACACGACGTCAACAGGGGAACCTATAATTCACCCCTCCACTTT. Together with reference TRBV2 and TRBJ1-6, the CDR3 gives the full variable domain: EPEVTQTPSHQVTQMGQEVILRCVPISNHLYFYWYRQILGQKVEFLVSFYNNEISEKSEIFDDQFSVERPDGSNFTLKIRSTKLEDSAMYFCASRHDVNRGTYNSPLHFGNGTRLTVT.

This clone was detected only a few times. The chain recombines TRBV2 with TRBJ2-7; D is perhaps TRBD2 (6 bases). Trimming shortened V by 3 bases and J by 1 base, and 13 bases separated the two germline ends. CDR1 and CDR2 from the germline V gene are SNHLY and FYNNEI. This CDR3 is 15 amino acids long. CDR3 protein: CASSDFGGGSYEQYF. CDR3 DNA sequence: TGTGCCAGCAGTGATTTCGGTGGGGGGTCCTACGAGCAGTACTTC. The whole variable domain, remainder taken from reference TRBV2 and TRBJ2-7, is EPEVTQTPSHQVTQMGQEVILRCVPISNHLYFYWYRQILGQKVEFLVSFYNNEISEKSEIFDDQFSVERPDGSNFTLKIRSTKLEDSAMYFCASSDFGGGSYEQYFGPGTRLTVT.

This clone was counted only a few times. This sequence joins TRBV29-1 and TRBJ1-1; TRBD1 is a possible D gene (6 bases). The CDR3 consists of 15 residues. Germline-derived CDR1 and CDR2 are SQVTM and ANQGSEA. Trimming left V 4 bases short and J 0 bases short, with 15 bases between. CDR3 amino acids: CSVATGWGMNTEAFF. CDR3 sequence (DNA): TGCAGCGTTGCAACAGGGTGGGGGATGAACACTGAAGCTTTCTTT.

The chain is built from TRBV7-2 and TRBJ2-1; D call uncertain. Germline V lookup: CDR1 SGHTA, CDR2 FQGNSA. Trimming pared 6 bases from V and 7 bases from J, leaving 10 bases between. This CDR3 is built from 12 residues. As DNA, the CDR3 is TGTGCCAGCAGTTTAAACTCAAATGAGCAGTTCTTC. Its protein is CASSLNSNEQFF.

The rearrangement links TRBV27 to TRBJ2-5; 9 bases line up with TRBD2. Germline V gene lookup returns CDR1 MNHEY and CDR2 SMNVEV (reference sequence). The CDR3 covers 13 residues. Losses at the gene ends were 8 bases for V and 5 bases for J; bases not matched to a gene: 6. CDR3 nucleotides: TGTGCCAGCTGGGCGGGGGGGTGGGAGACCCAGTACTTC. Protein sequence: CASWAGGWETQYF.

There are a few counts of this clone. This sequence joins TRBV7-3 and TRBJ1-3; D is uncertain. Germline CDR1 SGHTA, CDR2 FQGTGA. The CDR3 extends over 13 amino acids. V lost 11 bases, J lost 2 bases, and 13 bases lay in between. As DNA, the CDR3 is TGTGCCGGAGCACGTTTACCTGGAAACACCATATATTTT. It is translated as CAGARLPGNTIYF.

The chain carries TRBV25-1 and TRBJ1-1, with TRBD1 matching 8 bases. The trim removed 6 bases at V and 6 bases at J, leaving 9 bases unmatched. Germline CDR1 MGHDK, CDR2 SYGVNS. This CDR3 is 14 amino acids long. CDR3 nucleotides: TGTGCCAGCAGGGCAACAGGGGGGCATGCTGAAGCTTTCTTT. The encoded protein is CASRATGGHAEAFF.

The chain carries TRBV6-6 and TRBJ2-1; 7 bases map to TRBD2. V dropped 7 bases and J dropped 1; count of bases not matched to a gene: 4. Germline V gene data show CDR1 as MNHNY and CDR2 as SVGAGI (reference sequence). This CDR3 region has 14 residues. CDR3 bases: TGTGCCAGCACCTTGGGGGGGTCCTACAATGAGCAGTTCTTC. Translation: CASTLGGSYNEQFF.

The V and J genes are TRBV9 and TRBJ2-3; tentative D call: TRBD1 (5 bases). The V and J ends lost 4 bases and 0 bases respectively, with 15 bases between them. CDR3 size: 16 residues. The germline gives CDR1 SGDLS, CDR2 YYNGEE. The CDR3 bases are TGTGCCAGCAGCCCCAGGGAAGGCTCTAGCACAGATACGCAGTATTTT. Translated: CASSPREGSSTDTQYF.

This clone was seen a handful of times. The J gene is TRBJ1-4, the V gene TRBV25-1; 11 positions agree with TRBD1. The J segment lost 11 bases and the V segment lost 2 bases, leaving 10 bases of the junction unmatched. The CDR3 is 16 amino acids. CDR1 and CDR2 (germline): MGHDK, SYGVNS. CDR3 DNA sequence: TGTGCCAGCAGTGAACCCCCCGGACAGGGGGCACACAAACTGTTTTTT. Encoded protein: CASSEPPGQGAHKLFF.

The chain joins TRBV21-1 to TRBJ1-5; the table calls TRBD1, which could not be checked here. TRBV21-1 has pseudogene status. The CDR3 length is 17 residues. In nucleotides, the CDR3 is TGTGCCAGCAGCAAACCGTCCCGGGCAGGGGATCATCAGCCCCAGCATTTT. Translation gives CASSKPSRAGDHQPQHF.